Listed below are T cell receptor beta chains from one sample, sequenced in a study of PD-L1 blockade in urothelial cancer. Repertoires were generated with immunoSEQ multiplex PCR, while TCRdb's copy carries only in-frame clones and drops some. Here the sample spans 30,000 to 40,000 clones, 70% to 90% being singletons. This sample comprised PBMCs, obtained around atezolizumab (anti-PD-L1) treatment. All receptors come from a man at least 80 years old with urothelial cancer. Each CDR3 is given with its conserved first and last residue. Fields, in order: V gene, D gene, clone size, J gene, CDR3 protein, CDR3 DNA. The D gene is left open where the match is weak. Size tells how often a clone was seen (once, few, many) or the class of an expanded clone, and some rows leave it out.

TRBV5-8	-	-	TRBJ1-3	CASRHRGNTIYF	TGTGCCAGCAGACACAGGGGAAACACCATATATTTT
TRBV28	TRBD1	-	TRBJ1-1	CASSSHGQAMNTEAFF	TGTGCCAGCAGTTCCCATGGACAGGCCATGAACACTGAAGCTTTCTTT
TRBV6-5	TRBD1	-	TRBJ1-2	CASSNPTGGNYGYTF	TGTGCCAGCAGCAACCCAACAGGGGGGAACTATGGCTACACCTTC
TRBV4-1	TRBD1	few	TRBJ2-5	CASSQGTGGFETQYF	TGCGCCAGCAGCCAAGGGACAGGGGGATTCGAGACCCAGTACTTC
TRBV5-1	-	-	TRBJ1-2	CASSPQAGVPYGYTF	TGCGCCAGCAGCCCTCAGGCAGGTGTACCCTATGGCTACACCTTC
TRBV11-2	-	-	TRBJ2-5	CASSPGTKAGETQYF	TGTGCCAGCAGCCCGGGGACAAAGGCAGGAGAGACCCAGTACTTC
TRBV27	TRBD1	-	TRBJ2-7	CASSLDRLLYEQYF	TGTGCCAGCAGTTTGGACAGGTTGTTATACGAGCAGTACTTC
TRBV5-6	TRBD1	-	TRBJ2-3	CASSILGTGATDTQYF	TGTGCCAGCAGCATCCTTGGGACAGGGGCGACAGATACGCAGTATTTT
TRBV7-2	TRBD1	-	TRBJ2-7	CASRSGTGVYEQYF	TGTGCCAGCCGCTCAGGGACAGGCGTTTACGAGCAGTACTTC
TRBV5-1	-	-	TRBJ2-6	CASSRRASGANVLTF	TGCGCCAGCAGCCGGAGGGCCTCTGGGGCCAACGTCCTGACTTTC
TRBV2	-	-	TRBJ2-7	CASSEGVLREQYF	TGTGCCAGCAGTGAAGGAGTCTTGCGCGAGCAGTACTTC
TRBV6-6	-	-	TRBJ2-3	CASSLVETDTQYF	TGTGCCAGCAGTTTGGTGGAGACAGATACGCAGTATTTT
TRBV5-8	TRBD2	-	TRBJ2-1	CASSLARSSGPRRGEQFF	TGTGCCAGCAGCTTGGCCAGGTCTAGCGGGCCCCGCCGGGGTGAGCAGTTCTTC
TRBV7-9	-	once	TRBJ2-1	CASSFPFGHSETDEQFF	TGTGCCAGCAGCTTCCCCTTTGGTCACTCCGAAACCGATGAGCAGTTCTTC
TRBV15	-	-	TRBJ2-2	CATSTNFGGAGTGELFF	TGTGCCACCAGCACTAACTTTGGGGGCGCAGGGACCGGGGAGCTGTTTTTT
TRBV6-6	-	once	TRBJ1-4	CASRGQPTTNEKLFF	TGTGCCAGCAGAGGACAGCCTACAACTAATGAAAAACTGTTTTTT
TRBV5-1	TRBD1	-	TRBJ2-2	CASSFMTGVTGELFF	TGCGCCAGCAGCTTCATGACAGGGGTCACCGGGGAGCTGTTTTTT
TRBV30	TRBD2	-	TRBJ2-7	CAGGGSGRTHEQYF	TGTGCCGGGGGGGGGAGCGGGAGGACCCACGAGCAGTACTTC
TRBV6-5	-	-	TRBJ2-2	CASSYRRAGELFF	TGTGCCAGCAGTTACCGGAGGGCCGGGGAGCTGTTTTTT
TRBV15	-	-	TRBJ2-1	CATSRSQGDEQFF	TGTGCCACCAGCAGGTCACAGGGCGATGAGCAGTTCTTC
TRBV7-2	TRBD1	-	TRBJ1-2	CASSLGGTGMNYGYTF	TGTGCCAGCAGCTTAGGGGGGACAGGGATGAACTATGGCTACACCTTC
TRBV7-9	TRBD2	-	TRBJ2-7	CASSSRTSGTSSYEQYF	TGTGCCAGCAGCTCCCGGACTAGCGGGACGAGCTCCTACGAGCAGTACTTC
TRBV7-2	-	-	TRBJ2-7	CASSTRRDYEQYF	TGTGCCAGCAGCACTCGACGGGACTACGAGCAGTACTTC
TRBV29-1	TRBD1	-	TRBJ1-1	CSVAQGARAFF	TGCAGCGTTGCCCAGGGGGCGAGAGCTTTCTTT
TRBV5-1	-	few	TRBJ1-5	CASSPDSRNQPQHF	TGCGCCAGCAGCCCGGACAGTCGGAATCAGCCCCAGCATTTT
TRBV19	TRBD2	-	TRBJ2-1	CASSMALAGGMNEQFF	TGTGCCAGTAGTATGGCGCTAGCGGGAGGGATGAATGAGCAGTTCTTC
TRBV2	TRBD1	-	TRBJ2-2	CASSSTGGGTGELFF	TGTGCCAGCAGTTCGACAGGGGGAGGCACCGGGGAGCTGTTTTTT
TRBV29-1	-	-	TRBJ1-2	CSVARVDGYTF	TGCAGCGTTGCCAGGGTTGATGGCTACACCTTC
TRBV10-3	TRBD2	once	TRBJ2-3	CAISGRTSGSGYTDTQYF	TGTGCCATCAGTGGGCGGACTAGCGGGAGCGGCTACACAGATACGCAGTATTTT